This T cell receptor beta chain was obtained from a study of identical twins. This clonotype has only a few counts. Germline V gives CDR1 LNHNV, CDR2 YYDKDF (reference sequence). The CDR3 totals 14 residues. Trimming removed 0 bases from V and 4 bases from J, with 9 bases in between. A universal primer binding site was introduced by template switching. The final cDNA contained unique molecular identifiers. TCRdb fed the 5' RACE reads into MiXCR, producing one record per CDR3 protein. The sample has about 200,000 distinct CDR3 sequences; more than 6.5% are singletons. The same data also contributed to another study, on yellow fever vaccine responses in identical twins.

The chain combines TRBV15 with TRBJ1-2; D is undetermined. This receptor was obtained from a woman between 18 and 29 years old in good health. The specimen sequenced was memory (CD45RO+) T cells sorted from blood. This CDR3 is CATSRDTGPYGYTF. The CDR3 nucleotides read TGTGCCACCAGCAGAGATACTGGACCCTATGGCTACACCTTC.